The 10 T cell receptor beta chains in this list originate from one sample, sequenced in a study of blood T cells in healthy people across ages. A second PCR of about 7 to 12 cycles used a sample-barcoded 5' primer and a J-beta primer mix. TCRdb reprocessed the 5' RACE reads with MiXCR, giving one entry per CDR3 protein. The repertoire holds 1.5 million to 2 million distinct CDR3 sequences, approximately 30% seen once, with less than 9.5% in the top ten. The sequenced sample was blood. These receptors were obtained from a woman aged 25 to 39 in good health.

This clonotype occurred many times. The J gene is TRBJ2-5, the V gene TRBV28; the D is unclear. The germline V gene encodes CDR1 MDHEN and CDR2 SYDVKM. This CDR3 region has 14 residues. V was cut by 4 bases and J by 4 bases, with 13 bases left in between. The CDR3: CASSSPAGLETQYF. The CDR3 DNA is TGTGCCAGCAGTTCGCCAGCAGGATTAGAGACCCAGTACTTC.

Remarks on this clonotype: Sequence at one end of the junction differs from germline and may be a read error. The rearrangement joins TRBV27 to TRBJ2-7; no clear D gene. Germline CDR1 and CDR2: MNHEY and SMNVEV (reference sequence). The CDR3 sequence is 14 residues long. The CDR3 bases are TGTGCCTGCAGTTTACAGTCTACCGGCTACGAGCAGTACTTC. This sequence encodes CACSLQSTGYEQYF.

The rearrangement links TRBV12-3 or TRBV12-4 to TRBJ1-5; D call uncertain. Trimming took 2 bases from V and 7 from J, leaving 12 bases between them. The CDR3 spans 14 residues. The CDR3 spells CASSLMREGQPQHF. The CDR3 DNA sequence: TGTGCCAGCAGTTTAATGCGGGAGGGACAGCCCCAGCATTTT.

The gene calls are TRBV7-9 and TRBJ1-2, with D tentatively TRBD1 (5 bases). The CDR3 has 16 amino acids. The V end was cut by 6 bases, the J end by 3 bases, with 20 bases between. Per the germline V gene, CDR1 is SEHNR and CDR2 is FQNEAQ (reference sequence). The CDR3 protein is CASRGPGSDRDYGYTF. Here the CDR3 DNA reads TGTGCCAGCAGGGGACCGGGCAGCGACCGGGACTATGGCTACACCTTC.

There are a few counts of this clonotype. The chain uses TRBV28 and TRBJ2-3; D gene ambiguous. The CDR3 extends over 15 amino acids. The germline V and J ends were trimmed by 5 bases and 0 bases, with 12 bases remaining between them. The germline CDR1 and CDR2 sequences are MDHEN and SYDVKM. CDR3 DNA: TGTGCCAGCAGTGCACCCCCCCCAAGCACAGATACGCAGTATTTT. This codes for CASSAPPPSTDTQYF.

This clonotype showed up just a few times. This chain links TRBV7-2 with TRBJ2-3, with D perhaps matching TRBD1 or TRBD2 (5 bases each). Deletions cut 5 bases from V and 0 bases from J, with 12 bases between. Germline loops: CDR1 SGHTA, CDR2 FQGNSA. The CDR3 extends over 15 amino acids. For the CDR3, the DNA is TGTGCCAGCAGCCCGGGACGAACTAGCACAGATACGCAGTATTTT. Encoded protein: CASSPGRTSTDTQYF.

This chain joins TRBV25-1 and TRBJ2-2; 10 bases agree with TRBD2. Germline V CDR1 and CDR2: MGHDK, SYGVNS. With 4 bases clipped from V and 2 bases from J, the junction kept 7 bases outside the gene matches. The CDR3 totals 17 residues. CDR3 residues: CASSAPGLAENTGELFF. The CDR3 DNA reads TGTGCCAGCAGTGCTCCAGGACTAGCGGAAAACACCGGGGAGCTGTTTTTT.

J is TRBJ2-1 and V is TRBV3-1; 9 nucleotides agree with TRBD1. Germline values: CDR1 LGHDT, CDR2 YNNKEL (reference sequence). V lost 3 bases and J lost 7; bases outside the gene matches: 10. This CDR3 contains 16 residues. The CDR3 DNA follows: TGTGCCAGCAGCCATGCAGCCGGGACAGGGAGAAATGAGCAGTTCTTC. Its translation is CASSHAAGTGRNEQFF.

J is TRBJ1-1 and V is TRBV20-1; TRBD1 matches 9 bases. CDR1 is DFQATT, CDR2 SNEGSKA, per germline (reference sequence). The CDR3 covers 13 residues. The junction had 5 bases not matched to a gene; V was cut back by 5 bases and J by 4 bases. The CDR3 is CSALQGAGTEAFF. CDR3 bases: TGCAGTGCTCTACAGGGGGCCGGCACTGAAGCTTTCTTT.

V is TRBV6-6 and J is TRBJ2-1, with TRBD2 identical over 8 bases. Losses at the gene ends were 5 bases for V and 12 bases for J; bases not matched to a gene: 15. CDR3 length: 15 amino acids. The germline V gene has CDR1 MNHNY and CDR2 SVGAGI (reference sequence). This chain's CDR3 is CASSLLTTSVHGQFF. The DNA of the CDR3 is TGTGCCAGCAGTCTACTCACGACTAGCGTCCATGGGCAGTTCTTC.